This passage covers 31 T cell receptor beta chains from one sample sequenced in a study of radiation and T cells in renal cell carcinoma. The repertoire was sequenced with immunoSEQ multiplex PCR; TCRdb's copy has only in-frame clones and lacks some. This table holds roughly 130,000 clones, 75% to 90% found once. The time point here: blood 2 weeks post-SBRT. Noted treatment: 15 Gy SBRT to primary tumor, nephrectomy 4 weeks later. Source: blood, taken from a patient whose treatment included radiotherapy and nephrectomy. The receptors shown here come from a woman aged 55-70 years with renal cell carcinoma.

This sequence joins TRBV9 and TRBJ1-6; 9 positions agree with TRBD1. CDR3 size: 15 residues. The germline gives CDR1 SGDLS, CDR2 YYNGEE. After removal of 1 base from V and 9 bases from J, the junction contained 5 bases not matched to a gene. CDR3 DNA sequence: TGTGCCAGCAGCGTATATGGGACAGGGAGTTCACCCCTCCACTTT. Encoded protein: CASSVYGTGSSPLHF.

In this sample, this clone turned up once. The rearrangement joins TRBV2 to TRBJ2-6; D unclear. V was trimmed by 5 bases and J by 10 bases, leaving 6 bases between them. This CDR3 has 11 residues. CDR1 and CDR2 from the germline V gene are SNHLY and FYNNEI. This CDR3 reads CASSKINVLTF. DNA of the CDR3: TGTGCCAGCAGTAAAATTAACGTCCTGACTTTC. The full variable domain, in which reference TRBV2 and TRBJ2-6 provide the parts outside the CDR3, is EPEVTQTPSHQVTQMGQEVILRCVPISNHLYFYWYRQILGQKVEFLVSFYNNEISEKSEIFDDQFSVERPDGSNFTLKIRSTKLEDSAMYFCASSKINVLTFGAGSRLTVL.

J is TRBJ1-1 and V is TRBV9, with 8 bases identical to TRBD1. The ends lost 3 bases at V and 5 bases at J; junction bases unmatched: 6. This CDR3 is 14 amino acids long. The V gene's germline CDR1 is SGDLS and CDR2 YYNGEE. The DNA for the CDR3 is TGTGCCAGCAGCGGACAGGGGAGTGGTACTGAAGCTTTCTTT. Protein: CASSGQGSGTEAFF.

This clone was counted at least ten times. Other DNA sequences within the sample encode an identical CDR3. The rearrangement joins TRBV9 to TRBJ1-3; D might be TRBD1 (5 bases). The germline CDR1 and CDR2 sequences are SGDLS and YYNGEE. The germline V and J ends were trimmed by 4 bases and 2 bases, with 10 bases remaining between them. This CDR3 has 14 amino acids. Here the CDR3 reads CASSREGAGNTIYF. CDR3 sequence (DNA): TGTGCCAGCAGCCGTGAAGGGGCTGGAAACACCATATATTTT.

The chain recombines TRBV30 with TRBJ1-2, with no clear D. The V gene's germline CDR1 is GTSNPN and CDR2 SVGIG (reference sequence). The CDR3 extends over 12 amino acids. V dropped 0 bases and J dropped 8 bases, with 10 bases sitting between them. CDR3 region: CAWSVSGYGYTF. The CDR3, as DNA: TGTGCCTGGAGTGTCTCCGGGTACGGCTACACCTTC.

J is TRBJ2-5 and V is TRBV28, with D possibly being TRBD1 or TRBD2 (6 bases each). The CDR3 has 15 amino acids. Germline V gene data show CDR1 as MDHEN and CDR2 as SYDVKM. V lost 7 bases and J lost 4, with 19 bases in between. Here the CDR3 reads CASTLTGALGETQYF. For the CDR3, the DNA is TGTGCCAGCACCTTGACGGGGGCCCTCGGAGAGACCCAGTACTTC.

Here the CDR3 DNA reads TGCGCCAGCAGCTGGGATCCAACTCCCGGGACTAGCGGGGGGGTTCAAGAGACCCAGTACTTC. This encodes CASSWDPTPGTSGGVQETQYF. The chain joins TRBV5-1 to TRBJ2-5, with 16 bases matching TRBD2. Germline V lookup: CDR1 SGHRS, CDR2 YFSETQ. This CDR3 region has 21 residues. V gave up 3 bases and J gave up 2 bases; unmatched junction bases: 16.

The chain uses TRBV6-1 and TRBJ1-2; D gene uncertain. This CDR3 is built from 15 residues. Germline V gene lookup returns CDR1 MNHNS and CDR2 SASEGT. V was pared by 3 bases and J by 0 bases, with 11 bases between. CDR3 DNA: TGTGCCAGCAGTGATACGGTCCTCTCTAACTATGGCTACACCTTC. It codes for CASSDTVLSNYGYTF.

The genes are TRBV7-9 and TRBJ1-1; 7 bases line up with TRBD1. Trimming removed 1 base from V and 0 bases from J; junction bases left unmatched: 8. The CDR3 contains 17 residues. Per the germline V gene, CDR1 is SEHNR and CDR2 is FQNEAQ (reference sequence). The CDR3: CASSLVPRTGLNTEAFF. DNA for the CDR3: TGTGCCAGCAGCTTAGTCCCCCGGACAGGTTTGAACACTGAAGCTTTCTTT.

Points on this clone: Sequence at one end of the junction differs from germline and may be a read error. The V call is TRBV5-1, the J call TRBJ2-1; weak D call: TRBD1 (6 bases). Germline V gene data show CDR1 as SGHRS and CDR2 as YFSETQ. The CDR3 loop spans 15 amino acids. The CDR3: CASSWGPGEFNGQFF. The CDR3 DNA follows: TGCGCCAGCAGCTGGGGCCCAGGGGAATTTAATGGGCAGTTCTTC.

This chain joins TRBV5-1 and TRBJ2-3; TRBD2 agrees at 8 bases. The CDR3 covers 16 residues. The germline V gene has CDR1 SGHRS and CDR2 YFSETQ. With 4 bases clipped from V and 3 bases from J, the junction kept 10 bases outside the gene matches. CDR3 sequence (DNA): TGCGCCAGCAGCCCGAGGTCAAGCGGGGGAACAGATACGCAGTATTTT. Protein sequence: CASSPRSSGGTDTQYF.

In its sample, this clone was seen a few times. This chain links TRBV19 with TRBJ1-6; no reliable D call. V gave up 3 bases and J gave up 7 bases, with 10 bases separating them. The CDR3 is 14 amino acids. Germline-derived CDR1 and CDR2 are LNHDA and SQIVND (reference sequence). CDR3 region: CASSIGRGNSPLHF. In DNA form, the CDR3 reads TGTGCCAGTAGTATTGGTCGTGGAAATTCACCCCTCCACTTT.

The rearrangement uses TRBV27 and TRBJ1-3, with D tentatively TRBD1 (5 bases). V gave up 0 bases and J gave up 2 bases, with 5 bases separating them. CDR1 and CDR2 from the germline V gene are MNHEY and SMNVEV (reference sequence). This CDR3 has 14 residues. The CDR3 spells CASSLSGAGNTIYF. The CDR3 nucleotides read TGTGCCAGCAGTTTATCAGGGGCTGGAAACACCATATATTTT.

The chain has TRBV7-2 and TRBJ2-5; TRBD2 aligns across 9 bases. V shed 1 base, J shed 2 bases, and the junction held 2 bases outside the gene matches. There are 15 residues in the CDR3. The V gene's germline CDR1 is SGHTA and CDR2 FQGNSA. CDR3 in amino acids: CASSLGGRVQETQYF. CDR3 DNA: TGTGCCAGCAGCTTAGGCGGGAGGGTTCAAGAGACCCAGTACTTC.

The chain carries TRBV5-1 and TRBJ2-1, with a possible D match to TRBD1 (6 bases). Germline V gives CDR1 SGHRS, CDR2 YFSETQ. The CDR3 contains 15 residues. Between the trimmed V and J ends, which lost 1 base and 5 bases, there was a span of 13 bases. CDR3: CASSLPQGTHNEQFF. The CDR3 DNA sequence: TGCGCCAGCAGCTTGCCTCAGGGGACCCACAATGAGCAGTTCTTC.

The chain couples TRBV5-1 to TRBJ1-4; D might be TRBD1 (6 bases). Trimming removed 2 bases from V and 7 bases from J, with 15 bases in between. Germline CDR1 reads SGHRS; CDR2 reads YFSETQ. The CDR3 has 15 amino acids. The CDR3 sequence is CASSFGGTGGEKLFF. DNA of the CDR3: TGCGCCAGCAGCTTTGGGGGCACTGGAGGTGAAAAACTGTTTTTT.

The genes are TRBV5-1 and TRBJ2-1; D is undetermined. Trimming pared 1 base from V and 2 bases from J, leaving 7 bases between. Germline CDR1 reads SGHRS; CDR2 reads YFSETQ. The CDR3 is 14 residues long. CDR3 in DNA: TGCGCCAGCAGCTTGCTAGACCCCTACAATGAGCAGTTCTTC. This translates into CASSLLDPYNEQFF.

The chain combines TRBV5-1 with TRBJ2-7; a weak D match, TRBD2 (6 bases). The length of the CDR3 is 15 residues. Per germline, CDR1 SGHRS and CDR2 YFSETQ. The V gene lost 0 bases and the J gene lost 2 bases, with 12 bases spanning the gap. The DNA of the CDR3 is TGCGCCAGCAGCTTGGCGGTAGCGGAGACCTACGAGCAGTACTTC. Encoded protein: CASSLAVAETYEQYF. Together with reference TRBV5-1 and TRBJ2-7, the CDR3 gives the full variable domain: KAGVTQTPRYLIKTRGQQVTLSCSPISGHRSVSWYQQTPGQGLQFLFEYFSETQRNKGNFPGRFSGRQFSNSRSEMNVSTLELGDSALYLCASSLAVAETYEQYFGPGTRLTVT.

V and J are TRBV19 and TRBJ2-2; possibly TRBD2 for D (7 bases). V was cut by 5 bases and J by 2 bases, with 12 bases left in between. Germline CDR1 and CDR2: LNHDA and SQIVND (reference sequence). The CDR3 is 15 amino acids. In nucleotides, the CDR3 is TGTGCCAGTAGTCAGGGGAGGGATAACACCGGGGAGCTGTTTTTT. Protein: CASSQGRDNTGELFF.

This rearrangement joins TRBV2 to TRBJ2-7; D is perhaps TRBD1 or TRBD2 (5 bases each). V gave up 3 bases and J gave up 6 bases, with 15 bases separating them. This CDR3 region has 14 residues. The V gene's germline CDR1 is SNHLY and CDR2 FYNNEI. In DNA form, the CDR3 reads TGTGCCAGCAGTGACGGGGCAGCGAGGGGCGAGCAGTACTTC. Amino acid sequence: CASSDGAARGEQYF.

V and J are TRBV6-5 and TRBJ1-2; D not certain. V was clipped by 5 bases and J by 4 bases, with 14 bases between them. Germline values: CDR1 MNHEY, CDR2 SVGAGI. The CDR3 runs to 14 residues. CDR3 sequence: CASSASYFGYGYTF. The CDR3 bases are TGTGCCAGCAGTGCATCCTACTTCGGCTATGGCTACACCTTC.

V usage is TRBV5-8 and J usage is TRBJ2-7, with D possibly TRBD1 on 6 matching bases. Germline V gives CDR1 SGHTS, CDR2 YDEGEE. V was pared by 6 bases and J by 0 bases, with 19 bases between. The CDR3 is 16 amino acids. CDR3 loop: CASTFSPWGLSYEQYF. The CDR3 coding sequence is TGTGCCAGCACCTTTTCGCCGTGGGGGCTCTCCTACGAGCAGTACTTC.

This clone was seen a single time. The rearrangement uses TRBV27 and TRBJ2-2, with TRBD2 as a possible D gene (7 bases). This CDR3 is built from 18 residues. The ends were cut back, 0 bases at V and 1 base at J, with 15 bases in the middle. Germline loops: CDR1 MNHEY, CDR2 SMNVEV (reference sequence). The CDR3 sequence is CASSLSWGGGENTGELFF. The CDR3, as DNA: TGTGCCAGCAGTTTATCGTGGGGGGGCGGAGAGAACACCGGGGAGCTGTTTTTT.

A note on this clone: The sample carries other DNA sequences with the same CDR3. The chain carries TRBV5-4 and TRBJ1-1, with TRBD1 matching over 11 bases. Germline CDR1 is SGHNT and CDR2 is YYREEE (reference sequence). There are 15 residues in the CDR3. J gave up 5 bases and V 5 bases, and 8 bases lay outside the gene matches. Written as DNA, the CDR3 is TGTGCCAGCAGGGCCGGGACAGGGGGGGATACTGAAGCTTTCTTT. It is translated as CASRAGTGGDTEAFF.

The chain carries TRBV14 and TRBJ1-1; perhaps TRBD1 as D (6 bases). V lost 7 bases, J lost 5 bases, and 14 bases lay in between. Germline V gene sequence: CDR1 SGHDN, CDR2 FVKESK. The length of the CDR3 is 13 residues. Here the CDR3 reads CASTAGDLTEAFF. The CDR3 DNA reads TGTGCCAGCACAGCAGGGGATCTTACTGAAGCTTTCTTT.

In DNA, the CDR3 is TGTGCCAGTAGTATCGGAGGGAACTCTGGGGCCAACGTCCTGACTTTC. Translated, it gives CASSIGGNSGANVLTF. The V and J genes are TRBV19 and TRBJ2-6, with D possibly matching TRBD2 (6 bases). V lost 3 bases, J lost 0 bases, and 9 bases lay in between. The CDR3 sequence is 16 residues long. Germline CDR1 LNHDA, CDR2 SQIVND (reference sequence). Supplemented by reference TRBV19 and TRBJ2-6, the full variable domain reads DGGITQSPKYLFRKEGQNVTLSCEQNLNHDAMYWYRQDPGQGLRLIYYSQIVNDFQKGDIAEGYSVSREKKESFPLTVTSAQKNPTAFYLCASSIGGNSGANVLTFGAGSRLTVL.

The rearrangement joins TRBV11-2 to TRBJ1-4; D may be TRBD1 (5 bases). The V gene lost 1 base and the J gene lost 4 bases, with 10 bases spanning the gap. Germline CDR1 and CDR2: SGHAT and FQNNGV. The CDR3 runs 15 residues. DNA of the CDR3: TGTGCCAGCAGCTTAGGTGGGACTGGTAATGAAAAACTGTTTTTT. Protein: CASSLGGTGNEKLFF.

The rearrangement uses TRBV29-1 and TRBJ1-3; perhaps TRBD1 as D (5 bases). CDR3 length: 14 amino acids. V was trimmed by 7 bases and J by 2 bases, leaving 15 bases between them. The germline gives CDR1 SQVTM, CDR2 ANQGSEA. The CDR3 nucleotides read TGCAGCGCTACGACGCGGGGGGCTGGAAACACCATATATTTT. This translates into CSATTRGAGNTIYF.

Here the CDR3 DNA reads TGTGCCAGCAGCTTAACACGTAATGAAAAACTGTTTTTT. Its protein is CASSLTRNEKLFF. The V and J genes are TRBV7-9 and TRBJ1-4; D is undetermined. V lost 2 bases, J lost 4 bases, and 5 bases lay in between. CDR3 length: 13 residues. Germline CDR1 SEHNR, CDR2 FQNEAQ (reference sequence).

The chain has TRBV6-6 and TRBJ2-1; the D call may be TRBD1 or TRBD2 (5 bases each). V lost 2 bases, J lost 4 bases, and 9 bases lay in between. This CDR3 is built from 14 residues. The germline gives CDR1 MNHNY, CDR2 SVGAGI (reference sequence). This chain's CDR3 is CASSYGTRYNEQFF. The CDR3 region has the DNA TGTGCCAGCAGTTACGGGACGAGGTACAATGAGCAGTTCTTC.

This clone was picked up a small number of times. The rearrangement links TRBV19 to TRBJ1-1; TRBD1 matches 9 bases. After removal of 5 bases from V and 8 bases from J, the junction contained 9 bases not matched to a gene. This CDR3 region has 14 residues. Germline CDR1 LNHDA, CDR2 SQIVND (reference sequence). The CDR3 spells CASSRPSGTGEAFF. In nucleotides, the CDR3 is TGTGCCAGTAGTCGACCTTCCGGGACAGGGGAAGCTTTCTTT.